These 8 T cell receptor beta chains came from one sample sequenced in a study of cytomegalovirus exposure and HLA in healthy donors. The PCR ran on 60 Vbeta and 13 Jbeta primers. Here immunoSEQ multiplex PCR was the method, and the copy in TCRdb shows in-frame clones only, minus some. The sample yields about 160,000 clones, roughly 75% seen once. The sample consisted of PBMCs. Receptors were obtained from a female donor in good health and CMV-seronegative.

This chain links TRBV7-4 with TRBJ1-5, with D hard to call. Germline assignment: CDR1 SGHVT and CDR2 SQSDAQ. The length of the CDR3 is 19 residues. Between the trimmed V and J ends, which lost 1 base and 0 bases, there was a span of 19 bases. The CDR3 spells CASSLVVSGGLYSNQPQHF. Here the CDR3 DNA reads TGTGCCAGCAGCTTAGTCGTTTCAGGTGGTCTCTATAGCAATCAGCCCCAGCATTTT.

The chain recombines TRBV5-1 with TRBJ2-3, with D possibly being TRBD2 (6 bases). This CDR3 is built from 14 residues. The germline V and J ends were trimmed by 7 bases and 1 base, with 13 bases remaining between them. CDR1 and CDR2 from the germline V gene are SGHRS and YFSETQ. CDR3 in DNA: TGCGCCAGCTCGCGGGACCGGGGCACAGATACGCAGTATTTT. It is translated as CASSRDRGTDTQYF.

The chain links TRBV7-8 to TRBJ2-1; D may be TRBD2 (6 bases). This CDR3 region has 15 residues. The V end lost 3 bases, the J end lost 4 bases, and 13 bases lay between the germline ends. Germline lookup yields CDR1 SGHVS and CDR2 FQNEAQ. The CDR3 loop is CASSFRDGLYNEQFF. The CDR3, as DNA: TGTGCCAGCAGCTTCCGGGACGGACTATACAATGAGCAGTTCTTC.

This chain links TRBV7-9 with TRBJ1-4; the match to TRBD1 covers 9 bases. The germline gives CDR1 SEHNR, CDR2 FQNEAQ (reference sequence). This CDR3 comprises 16 residues. Trimming removed 2 bases from V and 10 bases from J; junction bases left unmatched: 11. CDR3 loop: CASSLHRTGGAGKLFF. CDR3 bases: TGTGCCAGCAGCTTACACCGAACAGGGGGCGCGGGAAAACTGTTTTTT.

The chain carries TRBV27 and TRBJ2-7; D gene ambiguous. Looked up from germline, CDR1 is MNHEY and CDR2 is SMNVEV (reference sequence). This CDR3 contains 13 residues. V gave up 5 bases and J gave up 4 bases, with 12 bases separating them. CDR3 residues: CASSATSPYEQYF. The DNA of the CDR3 is TGTGCCAGCAGTGCAACTTCTCCTTACGAGCAGTACTTC.

V and J are TRBV4-2 and TRBJ1-3; a weak D match, TRBD1 (5 bases). The CDR3 consists of 13 residues. Between the trimmed V and J ends, which lost 11 bases and 4 bases, there was a span of 15 bases. The germline gives CDR1 LGHNA, CDR2 YNFKEQ. The CDR3 coding sequence is TGTGCCTCCTCGGCAGGGTCGGGAAACACCATATATTTT. It is translated as CASSAGSGNTIYF.

This clone has only one observation. An end of the junction does not agree with germline; a read error may underlie this. V and J are TRBV30 and TRBJ1-4, with 8 positions matching TRBD1. Germline values: CDR1 GTSNPN, CDR2 SVGIG (reference sequence). This CDR3 has 13 amino acids. The DNA of the CDR3 is TGTGCCTGGAGTCCTAAACCCAGGGGGCTGACCCGCTTT. Its translation is CAWSPKPRGLTRF. Full variable domain (rest looked up from reference TRBV30 and TRBJ1-4): SQTIHQWPATLVQPVGSPLSLECTVEGTSNPNLYWYRQAAGRGLQLLFYSVGIGQISSEVPQNLSASRPQDRQFILSSKKLLLSDSGFYLCAWSPKPRGLTRFGSGTQLSVL.

V gene TRBV29-1 combines with J gene TRBJ1-1, with 11 bases that match TRBD1. The CDR3 is 14 amino acids. The germline gives CDR1 SQVTM, CDR2 ANQGSEA. The V gene end was trimmed by 7 bases and the J gene end by 5 bases; junction bases not matched to a gene: 9. In DNA, the CDR3 is TGCAGCGCCTTACCGGGACAGGGGGGAACTGAAGCTTTCTTT. This encodes CSALPGQGGTEAFF. Full variable domain (missing parts from reference TRBV29-1 and TRBJ1-1): SAVISQKPSRDICQRGTSLTIQCQVDSQVTMMFWYRQQPGQSLTLIATANQGSEATYESGFVIDKFPISRPNLTFSTLTVSNMSPEDSSIYLCSALPGQGGTEAFFGQGTRLTVV.